The 20 T cell receptor beta chains in this list originate from one sample, sequenced in a study of T cells in Graves' hyperthyroidism and ophthalmopathy. TCR beta CDR3 sequences were amplified from RNA transcripts. First-round RT-PCR of the TCR CDR3 relied on the HTBI primer set. TCRdb re-called the multiplex PCR reads with MiXCR, one entry per CDR3 protein. This sample carries approximately 400,000 distinct CDR3 sequences, approximately 15% of them seen once, and the ten largest clones take about 14%. Source material: blood. The receptors were sampled from a woman aged 18-29 years with Graves' hyperthyroidism.

This clonotype was picked up many times. V and J are TRBV2 and TRBJ2-7; 8 positions agree with TRBD1. The ends lost 6 bases at V and 3 bases at J; junction bases unmatched: 4. CDR1 and CDR2 (germline): SNHLY, FYNNEI. The CDR3 contains 13 residues. For the CDR3, the DNA is TGTGCCAGCAGACAGACAGGGGACTACGAGCAGTACTTC. It yields the protein CASRQTGDYEQYF. The variable domain in full, with the rest retrieved from reference TRBV2 and TRBJ2-7, is EPEVTQTPSHQVTQMGQEVILRCVPISNHLYFYWYRQILGQKVEFLVSFYNNEISEKSEIFDDQFSVERPDGSNFTLKIRSTKLEDSAMYFCASRQTGDYEQYFGPGTRLTVT.

This clonotype was observed at least ten times. V and J are TRBV5-1 and TRBJ1-1, with a weak D call TRBD1 (6 bases). CDR1 is SGHRS, CDR2 YFSETQ, per germline. V lost 5 bases and J 6 bases, leaving 17 bases between the germline ends. The CDR3 is made up of 14 amino acids. The CDR3 DNA follows: TGCGCCAGCAGTTCTGGGGGCCTTGGCTCTGAAGCTTTCTTT. This codes for CASSSGGLGSEAFF.

The chain is built from TRBV28 and TRBJ2-1, with 11 nucleotides matching TRBD2. The CDR3 length is 17 residues. Germline V gene sequence: CDR1 MDHEN, CDR2 SYDVKM. The V segment lost 1 base and the J segment 3 bases; nucleotides outside the gene matches: 5. The CDR3 bases are TGTGCCAGCAGTTTATATAGCGGGAGGGACCTCTACAATGAGCAGTTCTTC. Its protein product is CASSLYSGRDLYNEQFF.

Worth noting for this clonotype: A much more abundant neighbour one base away suggests this may be a read error. V usage is TRBV13 and J usage is TRBJ2-7; 9 bases map to TRBD1. Germline V gene sequence: CDR1 PRHDT, CDR2 FYEKMQ (reference sequence). V lost 4 bases to trimming and J lost 0 bases; unmatched junction nucleotides: 7. The CDR3 spans 16 residues. CDR3 amino acids: CASSSRTGVGSYEQYF. The CDR3 DNA sequence: TGTGCCAGCAGCTCCCGGACAGGGGTCGGCTCCTACGAGCAGTACTTC.

This clonotype was detected once. J is TRBJ2-5 and V is TRBV7-2; 9 nucleotides agree with TRBD1. CDR1 is SGHTA, CDR2 FQGNSA, per germline. The V and J ends lost 5 bases and 5 bases, in that order; junction bases with no gene match: 9. This CDR3 is built from 15 residues. CDR3 sequence: CASSAWTGVKETQYF. As DNA, the CDR3 is TGTGCCAGCAGCGCCTGGACAGGGGTAAAGGAGACCCAGTACTTC.

This clonotype was observed many times. The chain employs TRBV7-2 and TRBJ2-3; no clear D. Trimming left V 3 bases short and J 6 bases short, with 7 bases between. The CDR3 extends over 12 amino acids. CDR1 SGHTA and CDR2 FQGNSA come from the germline V gene. CDR3 bases: TGTGCCAGCAGCTTTGGGATGGATACGCAGTATTTT. Its protein is CASSFGMDTQYF.

This clonotype was observed at least ten times. The chain employs TRBV28 and TRBJ1-6; maybe TRBD1 (6 bases). CDR1 MDHEN and CDR2 SYDVKM come from the germline V gene. The V end lost 7 bases, the J end lost 10 bases, and 17 bases lay between the germline ends. This CDR3 comprises 14 residues. The CDR3 here is CASIPRGRGSPLHF. CDR3 nucleotide sequence: TGTGCCAGCATTCCCAGGGGTCGTGGCTCACCCCTCCACTTT.

The V and J genes are TRBV5-1 and TRBJ2-1; 9 bases agree with TRBD2. The CDR3 sequence is 17 residues long. The germline gives CDR1 SGHRS, CDR2 YFSETQ. The trim removed 3 bases at V and 0 bases at J, leaving 7 bases unmatched. The CDR3 coding sequence is TGCGCCAGCAGCTCCGGACTAGCGCCTAGCTCCTACAATGAGCAGTTCTTC. Translation gives CASSSGLAPSSYNEQFF.

V gene TRBV29-1 combines with J gene TRBJ2-1, with D possibly TRBD2 on 6 matching bases. Germline loops: CDR1 SQVTM, CDR2 ANQGSEA. The CDR3 has 15 amino acids. V gave up 2 bases and J gave up 6 bases, with 17 bases separating them. CDR3 loop: CSVEPRKGGRNEQFF. The CDR3 nucleotides are TGCAGCGTTGAACCTAGAAAAGGAGGGCGCAATGAGCAGTTCTTC.

The rearrangement joins TRBV7-3 to TRBJ2-1; a possible D gene is TRBD1 (6 bases). Trimming removed 3 bases at V and 7 bases at J, with 16 bases between. The germline V gene encodes CDR1 SGHTA and CDR2 FQGTGA. This CDR3 spans 15 amino acids. The CDR3 reads CASSFGTSNQNEQFF. The CDR3 region has the DNA TGTGCCAGCAGCTTCGGGACAAGTAACCAAAATGAGCAGTTCTTC.

The chain joins TRBV10-3 to TRBJ1-1; 11 bases line up with TRBD1. The germline V gene encodes CDR1 ENHRY and CDR2 SYGVKD. This CDR3 region has 15 residues. V trimming: 7 bases; J trimming: 5 bases; junction bases outside the gene matches: 9. CDR3 region: CAIIGQGASGTEAFF. The CDR3 nucleotides read TGTGCCATCATAGGACAGGGGGCTTCGGGGACTGAAGCTTTCTTT.

This clonotype was detected only a few times. V gene TRBV6-1 combines with J gene TRBJ1-1, with D possibly being TRBD1 (6 bases). Looked up from germline, CDR1 is MNHNS and CDR2 is SASEGT. This CDR3 spans 13 amino acids. V dropped 9 bases and J dropped 5 bases, with 16 bases sitting between them. The DNA for the CDR3 is TGTGCCAGTGCCTTAGGGGGTCAGACTGAAGCTTTCTTT. This gives the protein CASALGGQTEAFF.

This clonotype was seen ten or more times. J is TRBJ2-5 and V is TRBV15, with 8 bases matching TRBD1. Per germline, CDR1 LNHNV and CDR2 YYDKDF (reference sequence). The CDR3 is 13 residues long. J gave up 4 bases and V 5 bases, and 3 bases lay outside the gene matches. The CDR3 region has the DNA TGTGCCACCAGCCTAGGACAGGGAGAGACCCAGTACTTC. Protein sequence: CATSLGQGETQYF.

In its sample, this clonotype was seen once. A much larger clone lies a single base off, so this may be a read error. This chain links TRBV6-2 or TRBV6-3 with TRBJ1-1, with D possibly TRBD1 on 5 matching bases. This CDR3 is built from 16 residues. Trimming cost V 8 bases and J 3 bases, with 22 bases left between them. Germline CDR1 and CDR2: MNHEY and SVGEGT. The CDR3 nucleotides read TGTGCCAGCGGCAAGATAGGGGCAGGGCGGGACACTGAAGCTTTCTTT. Amino acid sequence: CASGKIGAGRDTEAFF.

At least ten counts were recorded for this clonotype. The V call is TRBV18, the J call TRBJ2-7; D may be TRBD2 (6 bases). CDR3 length equals 13 residues. Germline CDR1 and CDR2: KGHSH and LQKENI. Trimming removed 1 base at V and 7 bases at J, with 11 bases between. CDR3 protein: CASSPQRAGEQYF. DNA for the CDR3: TGTGCCAGCTCACCACAGAGGGCGGGGGAGCAGTACTTC.

This clonotype was counted many times. The gene calls are TRBV6-1 and TRBJ1-2; unclear D gene. Germline CDR1 MNHNS, CDR2 SASEGT. The CDR3 totals 15 residues. Between the trimmed V and J ends, which lost 0 bases and 4 bases, there was a span of 12 bases. The chain's CDR3 is CASSEAEGRTYGYTF. The CDR3 DNA sequence: TGTGCCAGCAGTGAAGCCGAAGGCCGGACCTATGGCTACACCTTC.

This clonotype appeared a few times. The chain links TRBV20-1 to TRBJ2-5; 10 bases are a match to TRBD1. V lost 5 bases and J lost 1; bases outside the gene matches: 4. Germline V gene data show CDR1 as DFQATT and CDR2 as SNEGSKA (reference sequence). CDR3 length equals 14 residues. This CDR3 is CSAGRDRGQETQYF. The CDR3 nucleotides read TGCAGTGCTGGGCGGGACAGGGGCCAAGAGACCCAGTACTTC.

The chain employs TRBV9 and TRBJ1-2; D is possibly TRBD1 (6 bases). Trimming stripped 2 bases from V and 7 bases from J, with 15 bases between. This CDR3 region has 14 residues. Germline lookup yields CDR1 SGDLS and CDR2 YYNGEE. CDR3 nucleotides: TGTGCCAGCAGCGTTACGACAGGATCTTTTGGCTACACCTTC. Protein product: CASSVTTGSFGYTF.

V and J are TRBV12-3 or TRBV12-4 and TRBJ2-7, with D hard to call. V was shortened by 3 bases and J by 6 bases, with 6 bases between the two germline ends. The CDR3 is made up of 11 amino acids. The CDR3: CASSFNLEQYF. The CDR3 DNA reads TGTGCCAGCAGTTTTAATCTCGAGCAGTACTTC.

In its sample, this clonotype was seen a few times. V usage is TRBV27 and J usage is TRBJ2-7; 8 bases are shared with TRBD1. V gave up 7 bases and J gave up 3 bases; unmatched junction bases: 11. The CDR3 totals 15 residues. Germline V gene data show CDR1 as MNHEY and CDR2 as SMNVEV (reference sequence). CDR3 residues: CASKSPTGAIYEQYF. The CDR3 coding sequence is TGTGCCAGCAAATCCCCGACAGGGGCCATCTACGAGCAGTACTTC.